Described below is a single TCR beta chain sequence and its context. The germline V gene has CDR1 LNHDA and CDR2 SQIVND (reference sequence). V was cut by 7 bases and J by 2 bases, with 11 bases left in between. This CDR3 spans 14 amino acids. The data derive from a study of cytomegalovirus exposure and HLA in healthy donors. The PCR used 60 Vbeta and 13 Jbeta primers. Sequenced by immunoSEQ multiplex PCR; TCRdb stores in-frame clones only, minus some. This table has some 150,000 clones, roughly 83% appearing once. The specimen sequenced was PBMCs. The sequence derives from a woman between 18 and 29 years old in good health and CMV-seronegative. The V gene is TRBV19, the J gene TRBJ2-2, with D possibly being TRBD1 (6 bases). DNA of the CDR3: TGTGCCAGTACCAGGGGCACAAACACCGGGGAGCTGTTTTTT. It is translated as CASTRGTNTGELFF.